This T cell receptor beta chain is from a study of cytomegalovirus exposure and HLA in healthy donors. Study results and limitations: In a later analysis, TCR association rates varied by HLA locus: DRB1 most, HLA-C fewest.

PCR used 60 Vbeta primers and 13 Jbeta primers. Clones were read by immunoSEQ multiplex PCR, and TCRdb kept only the in-frame ones, dropping some. The data contain fewer than 200,000 clones, about 80% of them singletons. Worth noting for this clone: Its antigen is not identified.

The CDR3 consists of 16 residues. V was clipped by 6 bases and J by 4 bases; unmatched bases: 12. CDR1 PRHDT and CDR2 FYEKMQ come from the germline V gene (reference sequence). Source material: PBMCs. The chain has TRBV13 and TRBJ2-1; TRBD2 matches at 7 bases. The source is a man aged 25-40 years in good health and CMV-seronegative. The CDR3: CASRPSGTDPYNEQFF. CDR3 bases: TGTGCCAGCAGACCCAGCGGGACCGATCCTTACAATGAGCAGTTCTTC.